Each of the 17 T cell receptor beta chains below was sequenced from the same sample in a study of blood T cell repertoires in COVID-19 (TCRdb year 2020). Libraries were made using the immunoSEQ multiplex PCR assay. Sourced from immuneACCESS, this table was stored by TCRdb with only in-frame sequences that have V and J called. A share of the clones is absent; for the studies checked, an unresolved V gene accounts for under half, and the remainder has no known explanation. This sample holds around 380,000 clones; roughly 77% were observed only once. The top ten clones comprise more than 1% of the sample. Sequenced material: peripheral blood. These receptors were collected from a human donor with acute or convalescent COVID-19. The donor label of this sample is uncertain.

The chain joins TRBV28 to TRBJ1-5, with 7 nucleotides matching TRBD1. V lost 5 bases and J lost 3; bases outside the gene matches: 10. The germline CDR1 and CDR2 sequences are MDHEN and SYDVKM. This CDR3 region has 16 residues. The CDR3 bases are TGTGCCAGCAGTAGAGGGACAGACTATTACAATCAGCCCCAGCATTTT. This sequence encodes CASSRGTDYYNQPQHF.

CDR3 region: CASSGGQGPNLFTGELFF. The DNA for the CDR3 is TGTGCCAGCAGCGGTGGACAGGGCCCCAATTTATTTACCGGGGAGCTGTTTTTT. V usage is TRBV5-8 and J usage is TRBJ2-2, with 8 bases fitting TRBD1. CDR3 length: 18 residues. Germline CDR1 is SGHTS and CDR2 is YDEGEE. V lost 4 bases and J lost 5; bases outside the gene matches: 16.

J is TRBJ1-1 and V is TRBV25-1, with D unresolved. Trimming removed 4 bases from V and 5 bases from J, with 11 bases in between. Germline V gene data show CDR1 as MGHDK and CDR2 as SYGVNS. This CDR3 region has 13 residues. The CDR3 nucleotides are TGTGCCAGCAGTGGACGACTCGCTACTGAAGCTTTCTTT. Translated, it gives CASSGRLATEAFF.

The CDR3 DNA follows: TGTGCCACCAGCAGAGGGGACAGGGGGGAAAAACTGTTTTTT. Residues: CATSRGDRGEKLFF. This chain joins TRBV15 and TRBJ1-4; 11 positions agree with TRBD1. The CDR3 spans 14 residues. Looked up from germline, CDR1 is LNHNV and CDR2 is YYDKDF (reference sequence). Trimming removed 1 base from V and 8 bases from J; junction bases left unmatched: 0.

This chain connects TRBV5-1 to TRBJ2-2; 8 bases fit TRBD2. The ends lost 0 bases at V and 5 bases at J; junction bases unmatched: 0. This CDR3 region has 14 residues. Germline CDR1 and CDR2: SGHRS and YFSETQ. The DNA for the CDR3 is TGCGCCAGCAGCTTGGTAGCGGGAACCGGGGAGCTGTTTTTT. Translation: CASSLVAGTGELFF.

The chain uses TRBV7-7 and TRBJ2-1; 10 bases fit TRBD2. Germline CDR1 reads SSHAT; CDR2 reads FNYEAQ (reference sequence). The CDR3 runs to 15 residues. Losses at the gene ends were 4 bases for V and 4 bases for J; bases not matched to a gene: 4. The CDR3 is CASSSGLARYNEQFF. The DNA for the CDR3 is TGTGCCAGCAGCTCGGGACTAGCGAGATACAATGAGCAGTTCTTC.

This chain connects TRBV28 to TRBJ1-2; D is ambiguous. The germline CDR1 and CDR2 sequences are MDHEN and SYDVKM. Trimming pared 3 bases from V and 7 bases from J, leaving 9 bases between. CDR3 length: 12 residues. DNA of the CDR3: TGTGCCAGCAGTTTGTGGCCTTTTGGCTACACCTTC. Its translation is CASSLWPFGYTF.

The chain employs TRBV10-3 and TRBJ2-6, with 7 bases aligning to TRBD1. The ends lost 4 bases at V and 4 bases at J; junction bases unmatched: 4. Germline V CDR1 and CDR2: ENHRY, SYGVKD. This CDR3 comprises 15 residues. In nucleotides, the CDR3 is TGTGCCATCAGTGGACAGGGAAACGGGGCCAACGTCCTGACTTTC. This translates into CAISGQGNGANVLTF.

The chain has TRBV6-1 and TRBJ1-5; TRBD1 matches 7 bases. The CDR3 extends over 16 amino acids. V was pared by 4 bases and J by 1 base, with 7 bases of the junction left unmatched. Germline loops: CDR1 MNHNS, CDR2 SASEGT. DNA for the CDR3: TGTGCCAGCAGTGCCAGGGGGTTGGGGAGCAATCAGCCCCAGCATTTT. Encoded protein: CASSARGLGSNQPQHF.

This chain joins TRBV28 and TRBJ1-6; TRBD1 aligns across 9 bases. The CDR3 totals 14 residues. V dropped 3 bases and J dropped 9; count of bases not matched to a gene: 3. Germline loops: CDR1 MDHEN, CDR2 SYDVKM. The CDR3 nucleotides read TGTGCCAGCAGTTTCGGGGACAGGGTTTCACCCCTCCACTTT. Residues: CASSFGDRVSPLHF.

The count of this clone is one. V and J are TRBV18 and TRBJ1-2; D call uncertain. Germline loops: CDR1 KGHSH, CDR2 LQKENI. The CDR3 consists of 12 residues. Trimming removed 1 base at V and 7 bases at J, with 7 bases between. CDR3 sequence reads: CASSPQEVGYTF. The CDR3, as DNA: TGTGCCAGCTCACCACAAGAGGTTGGCTACACCTTC.

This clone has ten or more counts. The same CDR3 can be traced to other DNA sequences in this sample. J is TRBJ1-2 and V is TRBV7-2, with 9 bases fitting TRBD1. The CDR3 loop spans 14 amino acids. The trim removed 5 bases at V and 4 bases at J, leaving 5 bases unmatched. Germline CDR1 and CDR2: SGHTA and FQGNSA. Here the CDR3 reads CASSPGTGRYGYTF. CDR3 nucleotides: TGTGCCAGCAGCCCCGGGACAGGGCGCTATGGCTACACCTTC.

Here the CDR3 DNA reads TGTGCCAGCACTTTGGGGGGGGTTTCGAACACTGAAGCTTTCTTT. Amino acids: CASTLGGVSNTEAFF. V usage is TRBV2 and J usage is TRBJ1-1; possibly TRBD1 for D (5 bases). From germline, CDR1 is SNHLY and CDR2 FYNNEI. The CDR3 runs to 15 residues. Between the trimmed V and J ends, which lost 7 bases and 1 base, there was a span of 16 bases.

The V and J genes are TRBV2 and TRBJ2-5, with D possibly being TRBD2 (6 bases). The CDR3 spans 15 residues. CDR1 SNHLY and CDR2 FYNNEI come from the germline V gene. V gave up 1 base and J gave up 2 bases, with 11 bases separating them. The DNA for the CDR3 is TGTGCCAGCAGTGAAGGCGGGAAAGCACAAGAGACCCAGTACTTC. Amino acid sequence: CASSEGGKAQETQYF.

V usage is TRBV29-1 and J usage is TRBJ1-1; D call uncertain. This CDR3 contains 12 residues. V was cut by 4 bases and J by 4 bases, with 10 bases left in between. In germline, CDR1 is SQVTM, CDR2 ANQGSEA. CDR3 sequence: CSVVVGGTEAFF. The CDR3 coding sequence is TGCAGCGTTGTGGTTGGCGGCACTGAAGCTTTCTTT. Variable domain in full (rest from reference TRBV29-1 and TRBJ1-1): SAVISQKPSRDICQRGTSLTIQCQVDSQVTMMFWYRQQPGQSLTLIATANQGSEATYESGFVIDKFPISRPNLTFSTLTVSNMSPEDSSIYLCSVVVGGTEAFFGQGTRLTVV.

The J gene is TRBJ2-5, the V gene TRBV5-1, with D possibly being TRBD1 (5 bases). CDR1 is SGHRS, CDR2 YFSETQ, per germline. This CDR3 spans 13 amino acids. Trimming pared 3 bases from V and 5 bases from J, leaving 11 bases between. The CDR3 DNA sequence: TGCGCCAGCAGCTCTCAAACAGGCGAGACCCAGTACTTC. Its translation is CASSSQTGETQYF.

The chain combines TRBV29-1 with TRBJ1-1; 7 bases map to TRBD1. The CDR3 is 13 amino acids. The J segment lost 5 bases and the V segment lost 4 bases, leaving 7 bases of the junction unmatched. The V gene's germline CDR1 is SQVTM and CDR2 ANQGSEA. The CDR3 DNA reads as TGCAGCGTTGTGGACAGGTCGGCGACTGAAGCTTTCTTT. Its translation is CSVVDRSATEAFF.